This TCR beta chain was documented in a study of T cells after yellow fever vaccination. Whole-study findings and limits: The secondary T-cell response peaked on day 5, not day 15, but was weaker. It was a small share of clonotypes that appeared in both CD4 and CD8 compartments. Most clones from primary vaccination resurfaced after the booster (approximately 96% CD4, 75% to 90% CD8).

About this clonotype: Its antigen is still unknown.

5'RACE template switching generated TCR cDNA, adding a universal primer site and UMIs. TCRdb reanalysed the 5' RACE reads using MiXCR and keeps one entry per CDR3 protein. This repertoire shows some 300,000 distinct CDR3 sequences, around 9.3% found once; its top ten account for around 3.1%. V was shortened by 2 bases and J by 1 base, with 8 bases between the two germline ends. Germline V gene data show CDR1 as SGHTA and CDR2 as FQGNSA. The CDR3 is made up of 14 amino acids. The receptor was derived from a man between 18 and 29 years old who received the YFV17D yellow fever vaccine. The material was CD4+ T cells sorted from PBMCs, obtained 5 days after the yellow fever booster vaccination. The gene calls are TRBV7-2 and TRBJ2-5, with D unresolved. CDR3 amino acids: CASSLQHSQETQYF. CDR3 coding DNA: TGTGCCAGCAGCTTACAACACAGCCAAGAGACCCAGTACTTC. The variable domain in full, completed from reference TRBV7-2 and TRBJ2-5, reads GAGVSQSPSNKVTEKGKDVELRCDPISGHTALYWYRQSLGQGLEFLIYFQGNSAPDKSGLPSDRFSAERTGGSVSTLTIQRTQQEDSAVYLCASSLQHSQETQYFGPGTRLLVL.